These 29 T cell receptor beta chains were all obtained from the same sample, sequenced in a study of neurological immune-mediated disorders. TCRdb processed the 5' RACE reads anew with MiXCR; each CDR3 protein has one entry. The sample records under 80,000 distinct CDR3 sequences, roughly 13% being singletons. Sample: PBMCs. Receptors were obtained from a woman in her forties or fifties in good health.

This clonotype was seen a few times. The V gene is TRBV14, the J gene TRBJ2-3; D is undetermined. The length of the CDR3 is 12 residues. Between the trimmed V and J ends, which lost 4 bases and 4 bases, there was a span of 6 bases. Per germline, CDR1 SGHDN and CDR2 FVKESK. The DNA of the CDR3 is TGTGCCAGCAGCCGCCGATCAGATACGCAGTATTTT. Its protein product is CASSRRSDTQYF.

This clonotype was observed at least ten times. The CDR3 region is CMAAGGTYYGYTF. The CDR3 nucleotides are TGTATGGCGGCAGGAGGTACCTATTACGGCTACACCTTC. The chain has TRBV28 and TRBJ1-2, with no clear D. The CDR3 is 13 amino acids. Germline V gives CDR1 MDHEN, CDR2 SYDVKM.

This clonotype was detected ten times or more. The chain has TRBV5-1 and TRBJ2-3; D ambiguous. Trimming cost V 7 bases and J 3 bases, with 18 bases left between them. This CDR3 has 15 amino acids. Germline V gene data show CDR1 as SGHRS and CDR2 as YFSETQ. CDR3: CASLDGDPLTDTQYF. In DNA, the CDR3 is TGCGCCAGCCTGGATGGCGATCCATTGACAGATACGCAGTATTTT. The entire variable domain, with the rest obtained from reference TRBV5-1 and TRBJ2-3, is as follows: KAGVTQTPRYLIKTRGQQVTLSCSPISGHRSVSWYQQTPGQGLQFLFEYFSETQRNKGNFPGRFSGRQFSNSRSEMNVSTLELGDSALYLCASLDGDPLTDTQYFGPGTRLTVL.

Ten or more counts support this clonotype. The rearrangement uses TRBV5-1 and TRBJ2-3; 15 bases align to TRBD2. The ends lost 4 bases at V and 2 bases at J; junction bases unmatched: 5. Germline assignment: CDR1 SGHRS and CDR2 YFSETQ. CDR3 size: 17 residues. In DNA, the CDR3 is TGCGCCAGCAGCCCCGGGACTAGCGGGGGGCCCACAGATACGCAGTATTTT. Its translation is CASSPGTSGGPTDTQYF.

The table lists this clonotype with many counts. This sequence joins TRBV3-1 and TRBJ2-4; D remains unclear. Trimming pared 4 bases from V and 4 bases from J, leaving 11 bases between. The length of the CDR3 is 14 residues. Germline assignment: CDR1 LGHDT and CDR2 YNNKEL (reference sequence). CDR3 DNA sequence: TGTGCCAGCAGCCCCACGTTGCAGAAAAACATTCAGTACTTC. This sequence encodes CASSPTLQKNIQYF.

This clonotype was detected ten times or more. The chain carries TRBV5-1 and TRBJ2-1; TRBD2 matches at 12 bases. The CDR3 covers 14 residues. With 7 bases clipped from V and 6 bases from J, the junction kept 5 bases outside the gene matches. Germline loops: CDR1 SGHRS, CDR2 YFSETQ. CDR3 DNA sequence: TGCGCCAGCCATAGGACTAGCGGGGCCAATGAGCAGTTCTTC. Translating gives CASHRTSGANEQFF.

At least ten counts were recorded for this clonotype. The V gene is TRBV5-1, the J gene TRBJ1-1; TRBD1 might be the D (6 bases). The germline CDR1 and CDR2 sequences are SGHRS and YFSETQ. V lost 0 bases and J 2 bases, leaving 11 bases between the germline ends. CDR3 length: 15 amino acids. The CDR3 region has the DNA TGCGCCAGCAGCTTGGTCGCAGGGACAAACACTGAAGCTTTCTTT. It encodes CASSLVAGTNTEAFF.

This clonotype occurred many times. J is TRBJ2-7 and V is TRBV5-1; a possible D gene is TRBD1 (6 bases). The CDR3 consists of 13 residues. The germline V gene has CDR1 SGHRS and CDR2 YFSETQ. V was shortened by 4 bases and J by 6 bases, with 14 bases between the two germline ends. CDR3 protein: CASSKDTGFEQYF. DNA of the CDR3: TGCGCCAGCAGCAAAGATACAGGGTTCGAGCAGTACTTC.

This clonotype was found many times. The chain uses TRBV20-1 and TRBJ2-5, with D possibly matching TRBD2 (5 bases). The CDR3 sequence is 13 residues long. V was trimmed by 5 bases and J by 3 bases, leaving 13 bases between them. The germline V gene has CDR1 DFQATT and CDR2 SNEGSKA (reference sequence). CDR3 nucleotide sequence: TGCAGTGCTGAAAGACGGGATAAAGAGACCCAGTACTTC. This translates into CSAERRDKETQYF.

The sample holds many counts of this clonotype. The rearrangement uses TRBV29-1 and TRBJ1-2, with a weak D call TRBD1 (5 bases). This CDR3 is built from 14 residues. With 4 bases removed from V and 2 bases from J, the gap between germline ends came to 14 bases. The germline V gene has CDR1 SQVTM and CDR2 ANQGSEA. CDR3 amino acids: CSVAGRMGNYGYTF. Written as DNA, the CDR3 is TGCAGCGTTGCAGGGAGGATGGGCAACTATGGCTACACCTTC.

This clonotype was recorded at least ten times. The chain has TRBV5-1 and TRBJ2-2, with 7 bases identical to TRBD1. The length of the CDR3 is 13 residues. From germline, CDR1 is SGHRS and CDR2 YFSETQ. Trimming at V came to 5 bases and at J to 4 bases, leaving 2 bases not matched to a gene. This CDR3 reads CASSTGVTGELFF. As DNA, the CDR3 is TGCGCCAGCAGTACAGGGGTCACCGGGGAGCTGTTTTTT.

The chain has TRBV20-1 and TRBJ1-1; a possible D gene is TRBD1 (5 bases). The CDR3 has 13 amino acids. V shed 5 bases and J shed 1 base, with 11 bases lying between them. From germline, CDR1 is DFQATT and CDR2 SNEGSKA (reference sequence). Written as DNA, the CDR3 is TGCAGTGCTGCCGGAGGGGCGAACACTGAAGCTTTCTTT. Protein product: CSAAGGANTEAFF.

This clonotype has ten or more counts. The chain recombines TRBV6-5 with TRBJ2-2; D might be TRBD2 (5 bases). The germline CDR1 and CDR2 sequences are MNHEY and SVGAGI. This CDR3 has 16 amino acids. V was trimmed by 2 bases and J by 3 bases, leaving 13 bases between them. This CDR3 is CASSYVRTGYTGELFF. CDR3 nucleotide sequence: TGTGCCAGCAGTTACGTCAGGACGGGGTACACCGGGGAGCTGTTTTTT.

The sample holds many counts of this clonotype. The chain links TRBV20-1 to TRBJ1-5, with D unclear. The germline CDR1 and CDR2 sequences are DFQATT and SNEGSKA (reference sequence). The CDR3 has 12 amino acids. V shed 5 bases and J shed 6 bases, with 11 bases lying between them. The CDR3 DNA sequence: TGCAGTGCTCGACAAAATTCTCAGCCCCAGCATTTT. Protein: CSARQNSQPQHF.

This clonotype was seen many times. V is TRBV20-1 and J is TRBJ1-5, with 8 nucleotides matching TRBD1. Germline trimming cut 6 bases from V and 5 bases from J; bases unmatched to any gene: 15. Germline-derived CDR1 and CDR2 are DFQATT and SNEGSKA (reference sequence). The CDR3 is made up of 16 amino acids. The CDR3 region has the DNA TGCAGTGCCTTGGACAGGGCCCTGAATTCGGATCAGCCCCAGCATTTT. It encodes CSALDRALNSDQPQHF.

Many counts were recorded for this clonotype. The J gene is TRBJ2-1, the V gene TRBV28; TRBD1 is a possible D gene (5 bases). Looked up from germline, CDR1 is MDHEN and CDR2 is SYDVKM. This CDR3 region has 17 residues. Trimming left V 7 bases short and J 3 bases short, with 22 bases between. The CDR3 DNA sequence: TGTGCCAGCACCCTCATCAGAGGCGGACACCTCTACAATGAGCAGTTCTTC. Amino acid sequence: CASTLIRGGHLYNEQFF.

This clonotype was recorded many times. This sequence joins TRBV5-1 and TRBJ1-1; 7 nucleotides match TRBD1. After removal of 5 bases from V and 1 base from J, the junction contained 2 bases not matched to a gene. Looked up from germline, CDR1 is SGHRS and CDR2 is YFSETQ. The CDR3 sequence is 13 residues long. CDR3 sequence (DNA): TGCGCCAGCAGAGAGGGGGCGAACACTGAAGCTTTCTTT. This gives the protein CASREGANTEAFF.

The sample holds many counts of this clonotype. J is TRBJ2-7 and V is TRBV5-4; 12 bases map to TRBD1. V shed 5 bases, J shed 5 bases, and the junction held 8 bases outside the gene matches. The CDR3 has 15 amino acids. Germline V gives CDR1 SGHNT, CDR2 YYREEE (reference sequence). The CDR3 nucleotides read TGTGCCAGCAGTCCCGGGACAGGGGGCTATAACGAGCAGTACTTC. Its translation: CASSPGTGGYNEQYF.

This clonotype appeared many times. The genes are TRBV20-1 and TRBJ2-3, with D hard to call. CDR3 length: 16 amino acids. V was clipped by 0 bases and J by 2 bases, with 15 bases between them. CDR1 and CDR2 from the germline V gene are DFQATT and SNEGSKA (reference sequence). The CDR3 DNA reads as TGCAGTGCTAGAGATCTCCTAAAACCCCCCACAGATACGCAGTATTTT. It is translated as CSARDLLKPPTDTQYF.

This clonotype was seen ten or more times. In nucleotides, the CDR3 is TGTGCCAGCAGTGAGGTAGGCCCGAATAGAGAGCAGTTCTTC. Translation: CASSEVGPNREQFF. The chain has TRBV2 and TRBJ2-1; no reliable D call. V was clipped by 3 bases and J by 10 bases, with 16 bases between them. Germline V CDR1 and CDR2: SNHLY, FYNNEI. This CDR3 contains 14 residues.

The V gene is TRBV28, the J gene TRBJ2-3, with 10 bases fitting TRBD2. Germline CDR1 MDHEN, CDR2 SYDVKM. The CDR3 totals 16 residues. V shed 6 bases, J shed 6 bases, and the junction held 12 bases outside the gene matches. CDR3 coding DNA: TGTGCCAGCAGCCAAATCCTAGCGGGGGCACGGGATACGCAGTATTTT. It encodes CASSQILAGARDTQYF.

This clonotype was counted ten times or more. This sequence joins TRBV5-1 and TRBJ2-1, with 14 bases matching TRBD2. The ends lost 4 bases at V and 6 bases at J; junction bases unmatched: 3. This CDR3 has 15 amino acids. Germline CDR1 and CDR2: SGHRS and YFSETQ. CDR3 amino acids: CASSVGTSGGNEQFF. CDR3 DNA: TGCGCCAGCAGCGTAGGGACTAGCGGGGGCAATGAGCAGTTCTTC.

There are a few counts of this clonotype. J is TRBJ2-1 and V is TRBV5-6; D may match TRBD1 or TRBD2 (5 bases each). V was cut by 5 bases and J by 10 bases, with 16 bases left in between. Germline V CDR1 and CDR2: SGHDT, YYEEEE. The CDR3 is 13 amino acids. Here the CDR3 reads CASRSWGIREQFF. CDR3 in DNA: TGTGCCAGCAGGTCATGGGGGATAAGGGAGCAGTTCTTC.

This clonotype has ten or more counts. The chain recombines TRBV7-9 with TRBJ1-1; D is uncertain. The CDR3 totals 13 residues. Germline values: CDR1 SEHNR, CDR2 FQNEAQ (reference sequence). V gave up 7 bases and J gave up 3 bases, with 12 bases separating them. The CDR3, as DNA: TGTGCCAGCATCCGTAGCCTAGACACTGAAGCTTTCTTT. This translates into CASIRSLDTEAFF.

In this sample, this clonotype turned up many times. This rearrangement joins TRBV3-1 to TRBJ1-2; D call uncertain. With 0 bases removed from V and 7 bases from J, the gap between germline ends came to 9 bases. This CDR3 contains 13 residues. Germline V gene lookup returns CDR1 LGHDT and CDR2 YNNKEL (reference sequence). The CDR3 DNA is TGTGCCAGCAGCCAAGATTATTTTCGTGGCTACACCTTC. It is translated as CASSQDYFRGYTF.

The table lists this clonotype with many counts. The chain uses TRBV5-1 and TRBJ2-5; tentatively, D is TRBD1 (5 bases). The germline V gene has CDR1 SGHRS and CDR2 YFSETQ. The CDR3 runs 13 residues. Trimming shortened V by 0 bases and J by 4 bases, and 7 bases separated the two germline ends. The CDR3 is CASSLDRPETQYF. DNA of the CDR3: TGCGCCAGCAGCTTGGACAGGCCAGAGACCCAGTACTTC.

V and J are TRBV7-8 and TRBJ2-7; 7 nucleotides align to TRBD1. Germline-derived CDR1 and CDR2 are SGHVS and FQNEAQ. J lost 9 bases, V lost 2 bases, and 4 bases had no gene match. CDR3 length: 12 amino acids. In DNA form, the CDR3 reads TGTGCCAGCAGCTTACAGGGGGAAGTGCAGTACTTC. This codes for CASSLQGEVQYF.

This clonotype has a count of ten or more. The chain joins TRBV6-5 to TRBJ2-3, with D maybe TRBD2 (5 bases). The CDR3 totals 14 residues. V gave up 3 bases and J gave up 0 bases, with 7 bases separating them. Germline-derived CDR1 and CDR2 are MNHEY and SVGAGI. CDR3 bases: TGTGCCAGCAGTTATAGCGAGAGCACAGATACGCAGTATTTT. It yields the protein CASSYSESTDTQYF.

This clonotype was observed many times. V is TRBV7-9 and J is TRBJ2-3, with TRBD2 matching 10 bases. After removal of 2 bases from V and 4 bases from J, the junction contained 9 bases not matched to a gene. CDR1 and CDR2 from the germline V gene are SEHNR and FQNEAQ (reference sequence). The length of the CDR3 is 17 residues. CDR3 in amino acids: CASSLPHSGGNSDTQYF. The CDR3, as DNA: TGTGCCAGCAGCTTACCGCATAGCGGGGGGAATTCAGATACGCAGTATTTT. Full variable domain (rest looked up from reference TRBV7-9 and TRBJ2-3): DTGVSQNPRHKITKRGQNVTFRCDPISEHNRLYWYRQTLGQGPEFLTYFQNEAQLEKSRLLSDRFSAERPKGSFSTLEIQRTEQGDSAMYLCASSLPHSGGNSDTQYFGPGTRLTVL.